The sample holds a few counts of the clone carrying this T cell receptor (beta chain). Germline CDR1 and CDR2: SEHNR and FQNEAQ (reference sequence). V lost 2 bases, J lost 6 bases, and 16 bases lay in between. This CDR3 spans 15 amino acids. The data were taken from a study of blood T cell repertoires in COVID-19. Under the authors' procedure: Reference gene primer amplification gave nucleated cell count estimates. Data came from immunoSEQ multiplex PCR; TCRdb stores just in-frame clones and leaves some out. Clone size and the V and J calls come from that table; the DNA yielded D and trimming. Here the sample spans 100,000 or so clones, about 80% being singletons.

Source material: peripheral blood. The V gene is TRBV7-9, the J gene TRBJ1-1; tentative D call: TRBD1 (6 bases). This sequence was found in a woman aged 70-85 years with acute or convalescent COVID-19. The CDR3 here is CASSLQGFGTPEAFF. The CDR3 DNA is TGTGCCAGCAGCTTACAGGGGTTTGGAACCCCTGAAGCTTTCTTT.